Only a few counts were recorded for the clone carrying this TCR beta chain. What it binds is not known. The germline V and J ends were trimmed by 2 bases and 2 bases, with 12 bases remaining between them. The V gene's germline CDR1 is MGHRA and CDR2 YSYEKL. The CDR3 contains 15 residues. Tagging with unique molecular identifiers was a feature of the TCR beta cDNA libraries. T cells numbering about 0.85 to 11 million yielded cDNA molecules that totaled approximately 500,000. From the PCR reads, TCRdb called clonotypes with MiXCR, one entry per CDR3 protein. Found here are 350,000 to 500,000 distinct CDR3 sequences, about 40% of them singletons; the top ten hold approximately 7.7%. The source of the sample is a study of post-analysis software for immune sequencing data. Turning to the study itself: Courses of disease covered relapsing-remitting, secondary progressive and progressive-relapsing multiple sclerosis. Study-level results: A significant reduction in normalized Chao1 diversity was observed in multiple sclerosis patients versus controls. F measure grouped same-batch samples tightly together. Higher frequency in patients than in controls was seen for roughly five TRBV segments, with TRBV5-6, TRBV5-1 and TRBV20-1 among them.

Sequencing was carried out using blood. The origin of this receptor is a girl aged 2 to 9 with multiple sclerosis. The rearrangement links TRBV4-1 to TRBJ1-2; D perhaps matches TRBD1 (6 bases). The chain's CDR3 is CASSQTGQGNYGYTF. The CDR3 DNA reads TGCGCCAGCAGCCAAACCGGGCAGGGGAACTATGGCTACACCTTC.